One sample yielded the 6 T cell receptor beta chains listed below, sequenced in a study of vaccination effects on CD4 cells after COVID-19. Using immunoSEQ multiplex PCR, the repertoire was profiled, and TCRdb retains in-frame clones only, with some absent. Of tens of thousands of clones listed, around three quarters are singletons. Before sequencing took place, the ViraFEST assay used viral peptide pools to expand antigen-specific CD4+ T cells. Culture proceeded for approximately nine days, and CD4+ T cells were then isolated. None of the vaccinated had previously contracted SARS-CoV-2, and their nucleocapsid antibodies tested negative. No antigen has been assigned to these receptors. The starting material was CD4+ T cells from PBMCs cultured with HCoV-NL63 spike peptides, obtained before COVID-19 vaccination. The receptors derive from a human donor who received a COVID-19 vaccine.

V is TRBV6-5 and J is TRBJ2-7; 9 bases fit TRBD2. The V and J ends lost 7 bases and 3 bases, in that order; junction bases with no gene match: 7. CDR1 and CDR2 (germline): MNHEY, SVGAGI. The CDR3 has 14 residues. The CDR3: CASTSSGGYYEQYF. CDR3 DNA: TGTGCCAGCACGAGTAGCGGGGGATACTACGAGCAGTACTTC.

The chain recombines TRBV19 with TRBJ1-6; unclear D gene. The CDR3 contains 14 residues. From germline, CDR1 is LNHDA and CDR2 SQIVND (reference sequence). Trimming pared 10 bases from V and 3 bases from J, leaving 13 bases between. CDR3 nucleotide sequence: TGTGCCACCTCAGGAGGGAACTATAATTCACCCCTCCACTTT. It yields the protein CATSGGNYNSPLHF.

The chain has TRBV6-5 and TRBJ2-3; D uncertain. The V end lost 6 bases, the J end lost 0 bases, and 10 bases lay between the germline ends. The germline V gene encodes CDR1 MNHEY and CDR2 SVGAGI. CDR3 length: 14 amino acids. The CDR3 loop reads CASRRSASTDTQYF. The CDR3 region has the DNA TGTGCCAGCAGGCGAAGCGCTAGCACAGATACGCAGTATTTT.

V and J are TRBV10-3 and TRBJ2-1, with D possibly being TRBD2 (6 bases). Per germline, CDR1 ENHRY and CDR2 SYGVKD. The V end was cut by 3 bases, the J end by 0 bases, with 15 bases between. CDR3 length: 17 residues. The CDR3 nucleotides read TGTGCCATCAGTGATGATGGGGCGGGAAGCTCCTACAATGAGCAGTTCTTC. This codes for CAISDDGAGSSYNEQFF.

The chain combines TRBV7-9 with TRBJ2-1, with D perhaps assigned TRBD1 or TRBD2 (5 bases each). The V and J ends lost 1 base and 0 bases respectively, with 16 bases between them. Looked up from germline, CDR1 is SEHNR and CDR2 is FQNEAQ (reference sequence). There are 18 residues in the CDR3. The CDR3 sequence is CASSLGAFGGSSYNEQFF. CDR3 DNA: TGTGCCAGCAGCTTAGGGGCCTTTGGGGGAAGCTCCTACAATGAGCAGTTCTTC.

This CDR3 reads CASSQGSVGGFYNEQFF. CDR3 DNA sequence: TGCGCCAGCAGCCAAGGATCGGTGGGGGGATTTTACAATGAGCAGTTCTTC. This chain uses TRBV4-3 with TRBJ2-1; maybe TRBD2 (6 bases). From germline, CDR1 is LGHNA and CDR2 YSLEER. The CDR3 has 17 amino acids. V was trimmed by 1 base and J by 4 bases, leaving 17 bases between them.